This record covers a single T cell receptor (beta chain). Its antigen remains unidentified. The read ends 3 residues early relative to the CDR3; the germline J gene fills the gap. The germline V gene provides CDR1 SGHRS and CDR2 YFSETQ. From the cysteine up to the phenylalanine, the CDR3 has a length of 14 residues. The DNA covers only part of the CDR3, 33 bases in frame from base 1. V trim: 3 bases; J trim: 6 bases; unmatched bases: 5. This record belongs to a study of T cells in women clearing cervical HPV infection (dated by TCRdb to 2016 to 2019). Looking at the study overall: The cases were roughly 25 women with histologically confirmed HPV16-related CIN3 or worse, and 2 of these cases were invasive cancers. The roughly 25 controls were women who cleared a single incident HPV16 infection within 12 months without developing precancer or cancer. In the parent cohort, 10,049 women aged 18 or older were enrolled in Guanacaste, Costa Rica, during 1993 to 1994 and were followed for less than 8 years. A median age of approximately 30 years was observed in cases versus under 40 in controls, and no significant differences in baseline characteristics were found. Five blinded duplicates per group were added as quality controls, giving around 60 samples: 50 or so participants and 10 replicates. Since only a few of the women had HLA typing available, the possibility that HLA type was acting as a confounder could not be ruled out. Blood from cases was drawn at the visit where the lesion was first identified, while blood from controls was drawn once the infection was no longer detected. The exploratory proof-of-principle case-control study was nested within the Guanacaste HPV Natural History Study in Costa Rica and compared TCR repertoires across cervical HPV16 outcomes. For cases, a median interval of nearly 150 days, with an interquartile range of about 85 to 200 days, was observed between lesion detection and blood sampling. Cases and controls were matched on age within five years and on year of sample collection.

Every participant had a single incident cervical HPV16 infection, and prevalent HPV16 infections were excluded. Cervical HPV DNA was detected by MY09/MY11 PCR and genotyped by dot-blot hybridization. About 15 mL of heparinized blood were centrifuged, and the buffy coat was aliquoted, frozen at -30°C, then stored at -80°C. QIAGEN kits were used to extract genomic DNA from the buffy coat specimens. The immunoSEQ assay used multiplex PCR to amplify TCR beta CDR3 regions from an average of roughly 1,200 ng of genomic DNA per sample. The assay corrected primer bias using a complete synthetic TCR repertoire to establish an amplification baseline. The amplicons were sequenced using the Illumina platform. In the original analysis: Sequences were error-corrected by clustering with frequency ratios and a modified nearest-neighbor algorithm and were then analyzed in the immunoSEQ Analyzer with IMGT gene definitions. At each rarefaction depth, TCR richness and evenness were averaged over 20 rarefaction repeats, and samples with fewer sequences than the depth were excluded. Relative abundances of V, D and J genes were compared between groups using Wilcoxon rank sum tests, with FDR correction applied. Blinded duplicates gave an intraclass correlation of around 95% for TCR richness and an average of around 83% across about 65 gene segments. TCRdb provides this immuneACCESS table in a form limited to in-frame rearrangements. Some clones are lacking; in checked studies, under half of them reflect an unresolved V gene, and why the rest are absent is not known. V and J calls and clone size are as listed in that table; D and trimming were resolved from the DNA. The sample's table lists a count of about 39,000 clones. Approximately 4.8% of the sample is in the top ten clones.

Findings and caveats that apply to the study as a whole: T-cell numbers per sample were unknown, so richness differences could reflect varying T-cell content rather than repertoire biology. The cross-sectional design could not show whether the associations came before the infection or were a result of it, and neither effector/memory subsets nor HPV-specific T cells were isolated. Random forest classifiers that combined richness and V gene abundances separated cases from controls with an estimated AUC of about 0.8. Cases had lower TRBV6-7 relative abundance than controls (approximately 0.11% versus 0.16%; Bonferroni P = 0.0008). Across sequencing depths, CIN3+ cases showed significantly higher TCR repertoire richness than controls, but evenness did not differ between the groups.

Input material: blood buffy coat. The rearranged segments are TRBV5-1 and TRBJ2-2; 7 bases in the junction line up with TRBD2. The TCR was taken from a woman between 18 and 70 years old with a cervical HPV16 infection that either progressed to CIN3+ or cleared (not recorded which). This receptor carries the CDR3 CASSSGGDAGELFF. The CDR3 bases that were read are TGCGCCAGCAGCTCTGGGGGGGACGCCGGGGAG. Outside the CDR3, residues come from the reference TRBV5-1 and TRBJ2-2 proteins, so the full variable domain is: KAGVTQTPRYLIKTRGQQVTLSCSPISGHRSVSWYQQTPGQGLQFLFEYFSETQRNKGNFPGRFSGRQFSNSRSEMNVSTLELGDSALYLCASSSGGDAGELFFGEGSRLTVL.